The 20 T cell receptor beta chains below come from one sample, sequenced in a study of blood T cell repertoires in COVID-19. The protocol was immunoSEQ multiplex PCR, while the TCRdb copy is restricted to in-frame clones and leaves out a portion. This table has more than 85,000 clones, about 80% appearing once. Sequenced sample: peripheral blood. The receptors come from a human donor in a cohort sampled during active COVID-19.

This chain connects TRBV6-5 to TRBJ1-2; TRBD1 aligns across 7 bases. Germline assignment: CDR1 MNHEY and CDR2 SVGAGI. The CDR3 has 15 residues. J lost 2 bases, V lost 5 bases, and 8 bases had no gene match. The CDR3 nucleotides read TGTGCCAGCAGTCGACTCGGGACAGAGAACTATGGCTACACCTTC. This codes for CASSRLGTENYGYTF.

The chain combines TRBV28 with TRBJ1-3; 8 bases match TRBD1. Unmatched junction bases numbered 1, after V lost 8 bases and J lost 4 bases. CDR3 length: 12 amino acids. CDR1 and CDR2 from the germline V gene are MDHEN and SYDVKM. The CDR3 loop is CASGDRGNTIYF. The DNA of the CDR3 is TGTGCCAGCGGGGACAGGGGAAACACCATATATTTT.

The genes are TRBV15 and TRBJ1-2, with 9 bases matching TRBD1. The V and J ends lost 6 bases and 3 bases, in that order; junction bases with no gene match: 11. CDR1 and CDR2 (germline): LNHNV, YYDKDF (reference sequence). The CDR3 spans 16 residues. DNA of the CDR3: TGTGCCACCAGTAGGGACAGGGTACCGGACTACTATGGCTACACCTTC. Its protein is CATSRDRVPDYYGYTF. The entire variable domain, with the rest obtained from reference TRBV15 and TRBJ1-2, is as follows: DAMVIQNPRYQVTQFGKPVTLSCSQTLNHNVMYWYQQKSSQAPKLLFHYYDKDFNNEADTPDNFQSRRPNTSFCFLDIRSPGLGDTAMYLCATSRDRVPDYYGYTFGSGTRLTVV.

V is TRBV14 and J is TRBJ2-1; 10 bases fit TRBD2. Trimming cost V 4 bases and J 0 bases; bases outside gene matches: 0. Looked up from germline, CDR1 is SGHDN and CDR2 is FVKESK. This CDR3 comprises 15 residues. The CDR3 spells CASSLAGGSYNEQFF. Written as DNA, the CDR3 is TGTGCCAGCAGCCTAGCGGGAGGCTCCTACAATGAGCAGTTCTTC.

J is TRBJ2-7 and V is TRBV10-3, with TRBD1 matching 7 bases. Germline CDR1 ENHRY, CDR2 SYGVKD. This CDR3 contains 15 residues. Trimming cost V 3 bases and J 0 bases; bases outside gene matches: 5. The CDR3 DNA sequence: TGTGCCATCAGTGATATGGACAGGTTCTCCTACGAGCAGTACTTC. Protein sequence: CAISDMDRFSYEQYF.

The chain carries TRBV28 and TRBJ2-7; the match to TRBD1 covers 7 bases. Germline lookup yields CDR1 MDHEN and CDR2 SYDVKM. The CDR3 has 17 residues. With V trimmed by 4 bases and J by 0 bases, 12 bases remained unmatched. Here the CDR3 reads CASSSSHRTGSSYEQYF. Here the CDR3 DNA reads TGTGCCAGCAGTTCGAGTCACCGGACAGGTTCCTCCTACGAGCAGTACTTC.

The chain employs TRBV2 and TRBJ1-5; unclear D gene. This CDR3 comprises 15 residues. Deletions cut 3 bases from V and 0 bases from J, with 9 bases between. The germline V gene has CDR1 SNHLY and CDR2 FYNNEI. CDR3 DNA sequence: TGTGCCAGCAGTGAGGCCAGAAATAGCAATCAGCCCCAGCATTTT. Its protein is CASSEARNSNQPQHF.

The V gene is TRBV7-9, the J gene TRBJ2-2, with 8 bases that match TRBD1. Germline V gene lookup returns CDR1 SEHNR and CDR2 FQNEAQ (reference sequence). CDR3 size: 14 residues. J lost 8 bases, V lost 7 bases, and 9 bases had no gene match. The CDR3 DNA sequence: TGTGCCAGCAAATCGACAGGGGTGAATGGGGAGCTGTTTTTT. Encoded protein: CASKSTGVNGELFF.

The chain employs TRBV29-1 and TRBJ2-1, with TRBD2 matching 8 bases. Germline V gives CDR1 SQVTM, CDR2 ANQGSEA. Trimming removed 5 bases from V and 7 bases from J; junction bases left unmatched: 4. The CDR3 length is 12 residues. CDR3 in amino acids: CSVRGGGNEQFF. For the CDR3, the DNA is TGCAGCGTTCGGGGGGGAGGGAATGAGCAGTTCTTC.

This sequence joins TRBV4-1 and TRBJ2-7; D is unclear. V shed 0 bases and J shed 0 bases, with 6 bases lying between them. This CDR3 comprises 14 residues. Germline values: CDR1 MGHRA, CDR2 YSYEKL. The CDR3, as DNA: TGCGCCAGCAGCCAAGATACGGTCTCCTACGAGCAGTACTTC. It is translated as CASSQDTVSYEQYF.

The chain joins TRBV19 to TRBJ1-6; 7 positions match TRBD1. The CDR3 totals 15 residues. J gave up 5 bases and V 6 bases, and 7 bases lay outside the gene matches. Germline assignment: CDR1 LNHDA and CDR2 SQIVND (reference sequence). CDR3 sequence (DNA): TGTGCCAGTAGGAGGACAGGAGATGATAATTCACCCCTCCACTTT. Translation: CASRRTGDDNSPLHF.

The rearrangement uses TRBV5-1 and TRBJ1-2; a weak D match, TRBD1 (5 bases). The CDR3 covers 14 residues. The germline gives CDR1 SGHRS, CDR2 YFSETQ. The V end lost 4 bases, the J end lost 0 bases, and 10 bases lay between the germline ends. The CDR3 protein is CASSPGGSNYGYTF. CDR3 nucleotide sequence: TGCGCCAGCAGCCCCGGGGGGTCTAACTATGGCTACACCTTC.

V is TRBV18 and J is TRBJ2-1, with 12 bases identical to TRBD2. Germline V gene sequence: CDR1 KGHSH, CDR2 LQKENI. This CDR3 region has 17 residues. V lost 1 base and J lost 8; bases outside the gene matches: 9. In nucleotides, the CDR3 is TGTGCCAGCTCACCACGGATAGCTAGCGGGAGGGGCGATGAGCAGTTCTTC. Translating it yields CASSPRIASGRGDEQFF. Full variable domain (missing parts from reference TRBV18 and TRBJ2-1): NAGVMQNPRHLVRRRGQEARLRCSPMKGHSHVYWYRQLPEEGLKFMVYLQKENIIDESGMPKERFSAEFPKEGPSILRIQQVVRGDSAAYFCASSPRIASGRGDEQFFGPGTRLTVL.

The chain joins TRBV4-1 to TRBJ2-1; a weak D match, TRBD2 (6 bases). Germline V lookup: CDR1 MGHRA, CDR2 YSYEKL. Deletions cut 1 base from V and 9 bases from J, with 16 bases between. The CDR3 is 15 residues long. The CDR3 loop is CASSQVGGEEVEQFF. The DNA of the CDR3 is TGCGCCAGCAGCCAAGTCGGGGGTGAGGAGGTTGAGCAGTTCTTC.

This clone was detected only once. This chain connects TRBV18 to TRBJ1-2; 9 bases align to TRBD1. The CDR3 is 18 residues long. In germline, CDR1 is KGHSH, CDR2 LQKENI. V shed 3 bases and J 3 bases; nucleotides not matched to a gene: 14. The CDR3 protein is CASSPVPGQGTTHYGYTF. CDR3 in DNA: TGTGCCAGCTCACCTGTCCCGGGACAGGGAACGACACACTATGGCTACACCTTC.

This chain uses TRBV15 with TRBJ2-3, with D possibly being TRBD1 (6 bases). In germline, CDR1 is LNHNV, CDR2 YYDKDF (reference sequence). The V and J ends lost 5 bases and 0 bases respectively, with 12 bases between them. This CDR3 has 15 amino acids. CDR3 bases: TGTGCCACCAGCCCTGGACAGACTAGCACAGATACGCAGTATTTT. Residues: CATSPGQTSTDTQYF.

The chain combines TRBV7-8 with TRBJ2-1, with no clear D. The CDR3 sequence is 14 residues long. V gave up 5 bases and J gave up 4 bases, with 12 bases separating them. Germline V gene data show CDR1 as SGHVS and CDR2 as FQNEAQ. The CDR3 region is CASSPLNSYNEQFF. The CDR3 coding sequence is TGTGCCAGCAGCCCCCTAAACAGTTACAATGAGCAGTTCTTC.

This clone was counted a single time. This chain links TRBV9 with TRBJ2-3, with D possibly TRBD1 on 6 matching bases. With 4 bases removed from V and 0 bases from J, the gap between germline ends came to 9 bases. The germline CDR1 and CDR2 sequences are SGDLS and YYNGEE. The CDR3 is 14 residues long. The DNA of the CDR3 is TGTGCCAGCAGCTGGACAGAGAGCACAGATACGCAGTATTTT. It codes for CASSWTESTDTQYF.

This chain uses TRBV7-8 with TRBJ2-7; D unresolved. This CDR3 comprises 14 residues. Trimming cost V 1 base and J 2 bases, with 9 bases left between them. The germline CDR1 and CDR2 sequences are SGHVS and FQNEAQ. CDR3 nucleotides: TGTGCCAGCAGCTTAGGGCGGCTGACCTACGAGCAGTACTTC. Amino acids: CASSLGRLTYEQYF.

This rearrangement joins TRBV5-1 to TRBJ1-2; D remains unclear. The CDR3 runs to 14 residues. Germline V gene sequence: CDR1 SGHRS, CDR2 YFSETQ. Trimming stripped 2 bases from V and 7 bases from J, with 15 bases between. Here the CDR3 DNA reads TGCGCCAGCAGCTTTTTTCTGCGGAAGAGTGGCTACACCTTC. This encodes CASSFFLRKSGYTF.